Here is one TCR beta chain with its context. The antigen is undetermined. V shed 4 bases and J 6 bases; nucleotides not matched to a gene: 7. Germline V lookup: CDR1 LGHNA, CDR2 YNFKEQ. The CDR3 contains 14 residues. These data originate in a study of cytomegalovirus exposure and HLA in healthy donors. PCR amplification relied on 60 Vbeta primers (plus 13 Jbeta primers). Here immunoSEQ multiplex PCR was the method, and the copy in TCRdb shows in-frame clones only, minus some. The sample records around 90,000 clones, 82% being singletons. General observations from the study: The study recorded 160 or so TCR beta chains that were cytomegalovirus-associated. Accurate prediction of most subjects' HLA-A and HLA-B alleles from TCR beta sequences was reported.

The rearrangement uses TRBV4-2 and TRBJ2-3; 7 bases are shared with TRBD1. The specimen sequenced was PBMCs. The sequence derives from a man between 50 and 59 years old in good health and CMV-seronegative. The CDR3 loop is CASSLSGTVDTQYF. The CDR3 DNA sequence: TGTGCCAGCAGCCTCAGTGGGACAGTGGATACGCAGTATTTT.